These 27 T cell receptor beta chains were sequenced from one sample in a study of blood T cell repertoires in COVID-19. TCRdb's copy holds only in-frame clones and misses some; the assay was immunoSEQ multiplex PCR. The sample lists about 130,000 clones, around 80% occurring once. The sample consisted of peripheral blood. The receptors were gathered from a man aged 55 to 70 who had recovered from COVID-19.

This clone was seen a handful of times. J is TRBJ2-1 and V is TRBV7-6; 11 bases are shared with TRBD2. This CDR3 has 17 amino acids. V trimming: 5 bases; J trimming: 4 bases; junction bases outside the gene matches: 10. Germline V lookup: CDR1 SGHVS, CDR2 FNYEAQ. The CDR3 coding sequence is TGTGCCAGCAGCCCTGGGCGGCTAGCGGGGGGTTACAATGAGCAGTTCTTC. It codes for CASSPGRLAGGYNEQFF. The variable domain in full, completed from reference TRBV7-6 and TRBJ2-1, reads GAGVSQSPRYKVTKRGQDVALRCDPISGHVSLYWYRQALGQGPEFLTYFNYEAQQDKSGLPNDRFSAERPEGSISTLTIQRTEQRDSAMYRCASSPGRLAGGYNEQFFGPGTRLTVL.

This clone came up a few times. The rearrangement uses TRBV28 and TRBJ2-5; 10 bases are shared with TRBD2. Germline trimming cut 5 bases from V and 5 bases from J; bases unmatched to any gene: 8. The V gene's germline CDR1 is MDHEN and CDR2 SYDVKM. CDR3 size: 15 residues. CDR3: CASSPTSGVRETQYF. The CDR3 coding sequence is TGTGCCAGCAGTCCCACTAGCGGGGTTAGGGAGACCCAGTACTTC. Supplemented by reference TRBV28 and TRBJ2-5, the full variable domain reads DVKVTQSSRYLVKRTGEKVFLECVQDMDHENMFWYRQDPGLGLRLIYFSYDVKMKEKGDIPEGYSVSREKKERFSLILESASTNQTSMYLCASSPTSGVRETQYFGPGTRLLVL.

The chain employs TRBV18 and TRBJ1-1; 8 bases fit TRBD1. Unmatched junction bases numbered 3, after V lost 2 bases and J lost 1 base. The germline CDR1 and CDR2 sequences are KGHSH and LQKENI. This CDR3 is built from 15 residues. The CDR3 coding sequence is TGTGCCAGCTCACCATTTGGGACAGGGAACACTGAAGCTTTCTTT. Protein: CASSPFGTGNTEAFF.

This chain joins TRBV6-2 or TRBV6-3 and TRBJ2-3; 7 bases agree with TRBD2. The CDR3 totals 15 residues. Germline V gives CDR1 MNHEY, CDR2 SVGEGT. With 4 bases clipped from V and 4 bases from J, the junction kept 8 bases outside the gene matches. This chain's CDR3 is CASSFELAIADTQYF. CDR3 DNA sequence: TGTGCCAGCAGTTTTGAACTAGCGATCGCAGATACGCAGTATTTT.

The chain is built from TRBV23-1 and TRBJ1-2; D is unresolved. TRBV23-1 is sorted into the ORF group, with uncertain function. V lost 9 bases and J 4 bases, leaving 12 bases between the germline ends. This CDR3 has 12 residues. CDR3 amino acids: CARVAQAYGYTF. CDR3 sequence (DNA): TGCGCCAGAGTCGCTCAAGCCTATGGCTACACCTTC.

The genes are TRBV20-1 and TRBJ2-1; D gene unclear. The CDR3 runs 10 residues. Per the germline V gene, CDR1 is DFQATT and CDR2 is SNEGSKA (reference sequence). The CDR3 loop reads CSPKRDEQFF. DNA for the CDR3: TGCAGCCCCAAGCGAGATGAGCAGTTCTTC.

The rearrangement joins TRBV18 to TRBJ2-3; 9 nucleotides match TRBD2. The V gene's germline CDR1 is KGHSH and CDR2 LQKENI. CDR3 length: 17 residues. V was pared by 3 bases and J by 6 bases, with 13 bases of the junction left unmatched. The CDR3 DNA reads TGTGCCAGCTCACCCCCGAGGGGCGGGGGGGCCGATGATACGCAGTATTTT. Translating gives CASSPPRGGGADDTQYF. Combining the CDR3 with reference TRBV18 and TRBJ2-3 gives the whole variable domain NAGVMQNPRHLVRRRGQEARLRCSPMKGHSHVYWYRQLPEEGLKFMVYLQKENIIDESGMPKERFSAEFPKEGPSILRIQQVVRGDSAAYFCASSPPRGGGADDTQYFGPGTRLTVL.

The CDR3 DNA sequence: TGTGCCAGTACCGAAGGGACAAACTATGGCTACACCTTC. It translates to CASTEGTNYGYTF. The chain links TRBV6-5 to TRBJ1-2; a weak D match, TRBD1 (6 bases). V was trimmed by 9 bases and J by 2 bases, leaving 13 bases between them. This CDR3 region has 13 residues. The V gene's germline CDR1 is MNHEY and CDR2 SVGAGI.

This chain connects TRBV11-2 to TRBJ1-1; no reliable D call. Germline lookup yields CDR1 SGHAT and CDR2 FQNNGV. The CDR3 covers 13 residues. The V and J ends lost 6 bases and 2 bases respectively, with 10 bases between them. The CDR3 nucleotides read TGTGCCAGCAGTTTCTTGACTAACACTGAAGCTTTCTTT. Amino acids: CASSFLTNTEAFF.

DNA for the CDR3: TGTGCCAGCAGCGGGGGGGCGGGGGAAGAGACCCAGTACTTC. This gives the protein CASSGGAGEETQYF. The chain couples TRBV27 to TRBJ2-5; TRBD2 matches at 8 bases. The CDR3 covers 14 residues. Germline V lookup: CDR1 MNHEY, CDR2 SMNVEV (reference sequence). Trimming at V came to 6 bases and at J to 3 bases, leaving 6 bases not matched to a gene.

The table lists this clone with a few counts. The chain joins TRBV9 to TRBJ1-1; D call uncertain. The V end was cut by 4 bases, the J end by 4 bases, with 14 bases between. The CDR3 runs to 14 residues. Germline V CDR1 and CDR2: SGDLS, YYNGEE. The CDR3 here is CASSYAAVGTEAFF. The CDR3 nucleotides are TGTGCCAGCAGCTACGCGGCCGTTGGCACTGAAGCTTTCTTT.

J is TRBJ2-1 and V is TRBV19; D gene unclear. Trimming took 3 bases from V and 5 from J, leaving 8 bases between them. The CDR3 length is 13 residues. CDR1 and CDR2 (germline): LNHDA, SQIVND (reference sequence). CDR3 loop: CASSIGRDNEQFF. DNA for the CDR3: TGTGCCAGTAGTATCGGTCGTGACAATGAGCAGTTCTTC.

The chain is built from TRBV28 and TRBJ1-4; possible D gene TRBD1, 6 bases. V lost 6 bases, J lost 3 bases, and 26 bases lay in between. This CDR3 region has 19 residues. CDR1 and CDR2 from the germline V gene are MDHEN and SYDVKM. The CDR3 here is CASSPRFGTSGLANEKLFF. CDR3 coding DNA: TGTGCCAGCAGCCCCAGGTTCGGGACATCAGGTTTGGCTAATGAAAAACTGTTTTTT.

This clone appeared once. This rearrangement joins TRBV7-3 to TRBJ2-3; 7 bases are shared with TRBD2. Germline V gene data show CDR1 as SGHTA and CDR2 as FQGTGA. The CDR3 totals 15 residues. J gave up 0 bases and V 5 bases, and 5 bases lay outside the gene matches. The DNA of the CDR3 is TGTGCCAGCAGCCGCGGGGGTCTTAGCACAGATACGCAGTATTTT. This sequence encodes CASSRGGLSTDTQYF.

V and J are TRBV4-1 and TRBJ1-2, with D perhaps matching TRBD1 (5 bases). The V and J ends lost 4 bases and 5 bases respectively, with 14 bases between them. Germline loops: CDR1 MGHRA, CDR2 YSYEKL. The CDR3 has 14 residues. Here the CDR3 reads CASSPMTVRYGYTF. CDR3 nucleotides: TGCGCCAGCAGCCCAATGACAGTCCGGTATGGCTACACCTTC.

The CDR3 sequence is CASSMGPQGVYGYTF. CDR3 sequence (DNA): TGTGCCAGCAGTATGGGGCCCCAGGGGGTTTATGGCTACACCTTC. The chain combines TRBV6-5 with TRBJ1-2, with 7 positions matching TRBD1. V shed 5 bases and J 5 bases; nucleotides not matched to a gene: 11. This CDR3 region has 15 residues. In germline, CDR1 is MNHEY, CDR2 SVGAGI.

The chain has TRBV27 and TRBJ1-4; D not resolved. Germline CDR1 MNHEY, CDR2 SMNVEV (reference sequence). Trimming removed 2 bases from V and 8 bases from J, with 15 bases in between. CDR3 length equals 15 residues. For the CDR3, the DNA is TGTGCCAGCAGTTTAACGGCTTTAATCGGGGAAAAACTGTTTTTT. This codes for CASSLTALIGEKLFF.

This clone was seen more than once but under ten times. The J gene is TRBJ1-2, the V gene TRBV7-9; a weak D match, TRBD1 (6 bases). Germline assignment: CDR1 SEHNR and CDR2 FQNEAQ (reference sequence). The V end lost 5 bases, the J end lost 6 bases, and 28 bases lay between the germline ends. This CDR3 is 18 amino acids long. CDR3 in amino acids: CASSPGGTSWMVVDGYTF. CDR3 coding DNA: TGTGCCAGCAGCCCCGGTGGGACATCCTGGATGGTGGTGGATGGCTACACCTTC.

This chain joins TRBV3-1 (or the pseudogene TRBV3-2) and TRBJ1-4; D is undetermined. This CDR3 is 17 amino acids long. Trimming stripped 4 bases from V and 0 bases from J, with 15 bases between. Germline CDR1 reads LGHDT; CDR2 reads YNNKEL (reference sequence). Here the CDR3 reads CASSLRGTQSTNEKLFF. In DNA, the CDR3 is TGTGCCAGCAGCCTAAGAGGCACCCAGTCAACTAATGAAAAACTGTTTTTT.

The V call is TRBV9, the J call TRBJ1-2; 7 nucleotides align to TRBD1. The germline gives CDR1 SGDLS, CDR2 YYNGEE. The CDR3 loop spans 15 amino acids. V lost 2 bases and J lost 2; bases outside the gene matches: 6. The CDR3 sequence is CASSVTDRSNYGYTF. CDR3 in DNA: TGTGCCAGCAGCGTGACGGACAGGTCCAACTATGGCTACACCTTC.

This clone was found many times. Distinct nucleotide sequences in the sample also encode this CDR3. This sequence joins TRBV18 and TRBJ1-2; TRBD1 might be the D (6 bases). Germline-derived CDR1 and CDR2 are KGHSH and LQKENI. CDR3 size: 13 residues. V lost 3 bases and J 2 bases, leaving 7 bases between the germline ends. This CDR3 reads CASSPGQNYGYTF. CDR3 in DNA: TGTGCCAGCTCACCTGGACAGAACTATGGCTACACCTTC.

V usage is TRBV19 and J usage is TRBJ2-7; D possibly corresponds to TRBD1 (6 bases). V was cut by 10 bases and J by 2 bases, with 12 bases left in between. This CDR3 comprises 12 residues. Germline loops: CDR1 LNHDA, CDR2 SQIVND (reference sequence). CDR3 DNA: TGTGCCACCCGAGGGGGTACCTACGAGCAGTACTTC. This sequence encodes CATRGGTYEQYF.

The chain links TRBV19 to TRBJ2-1, with a possible D match to TRBD1 (6 bases). V lost 8 bases to trimming and J lost 3 bases, with 11 bases between them. The CDR3 is 13 residues long. Germline V gives CDR1 LNHDA, CDR2 SQIVND (reference sequence). CDR3 coding DNA: TGTGCCAGTGCCCCCAGGGGCTACAATGAGCAGTTCTTC. This codes for CASAPRGYNEQFF.

This chain uses TRBV28 with TRBJ1-6; 8 bases agree with TRBD1. The CDR3 length is 16 residues. Germline CDR1 reads MDHEN; CDR2 reads SYDVKM. V shed 5 bases, J shed 0 bases, and the junction held 3 bases outside the gene matches. CDR3 residues: CASSMTGASYNSPLHF. DNA for the CDR3: TGTGCCAGCAGTATGACAGGGGCCTCCTATAATTCACCCCTCCACTTT.

This clone was seen a single time. This chain uses TRBV5-8 with TRBJ1-2, with D possibly being TRBD1 (5 bases). CDR3 size: 13 residues. V was shortened by 0 bases and J by 6 bases, with 9 bases between the two germline ends. Per the germline V gene, CDR1 is SGHTS and CDR2 is YDEGEE. The CDR3 coding sequence is TGTGCCAGCAGCTTGGCACAGGATGATGGCTACACCTTC. It yields the protein CASSLAQDDGYTF.

The chain links TRBV5-1 to TRBJ1-4; tentative D call: TRBD1 (5 bases). V lost 7 bases, J lost 6 bases, and 16 bases lay in between. The CDR3 spans 14 residues. Germline lookup yields CDR1 SGHRS and CDR2 YFSETQ. In nucleotides, the CDR3 is TGCGCCAGCCAACCCGCGGGGGTAGATGAAAAACTGTTTTTT. It encodes CASQPAGVDEKLFF.

The J gene is TRBJ2-5, the V gene TRBV15; 7 nucleotides match TRBD2. V gave up 8 bases and J gave up 1 base; unmatched junction bases: 10. Germline-derived CDR1 and CDR2 are LNHNV and YYDKDF (reference sequence). This CDR3 comprises 15 residues. The CDR3 nucleotides read TGTGCCACCGCCCTAAACTTAGCGGGCCAAGAGACCCAGTACTTC. Translating gives CATALNLAGQETQYF.